One and the same sample provided the 14 T cell receptor beta chains below, sequenced in a study of patients and donors after allogeneic stem cell transplantation. Each CDR3 protein is one row after TCRdb ran MiXCR on the RT-PCR reads. The sample carries approximately 410,000 distinct CDR3 sequences, about a sixth recorded once. The sample consisted of blood, either unsorted or a sorted T cell fraction (not recorded which). The receptors shown here come from a human donor who was either an allogeneic HSCT recipient or a stem cell or donor lymphocyte infusion donor (not recorded which). It is not recorded whose cells these are; they may come from a transplant donor.

This sequence joins TRBV24-1 and TRBJ1-5, with D maybe TRBD1 (6 bases). Germline CDR1 KGHDR, CDR2 SFDVKD. CDR3 length equals 18 residues. The ends were cut back, 6 bases at V and 5 bases at J, with 25 bases in the middle. CDR3 DNA: TGTGCCACCAGTCGGGGGGCGCCGGACAAGTTCTTCGATCAGCCCCAGCATTTT. This gives the protein CATSRGAPDKFFDQPQHF.

In its sample, this clonotype was seen a few times. The chain's CDR3 is CSARDSGRINEETQYF. The DNA of the CDR3 is TGCAGTGCTAGAGATTCAGGACGGATAAATGAGGAGACCCAGTACTTC. This chain links TRBV20-1 with TRBJ2-5; unclear D gene. The CDR3 runs to 16 residues. V was clipped by 0 bases and J by 5 bases, with 19 bases between them. Germline V gene lookup returns CDR1 DFQATT and CDR2 SNEGSKA (reference sequence).

V and J are TRBV30 and TRBJ1-1; possible D gene TRBD1, 6 bases. V lost 4 bases and J 5 bases, leaving 11 bases between the germline ends. CDR1 and CDR2 from the germline V gene are GTSNPN and SVGIG (reference sequence). The CDR3 runs 12 residues. Written as DNA, the CDR3 is TGTGCCTGGATGAACAGGGTTACTGAAGCTTTCTTT. Translation gives CAWMNRVTEAFF.

The V gene is TRBV5-1, the J gene TRBJ2-7; 7 nucleotides line up with TRBD1. V was clipped by 0 bases and J by 3 bases; unmatched bases: 3. The CDR3 has 14 amino acids. Germline V gene sequence: CDR1 SGHRS, CDR2 YFSETQ. CDR3 DNA sequence: TGCGCCAGCAGCTTGGGGGACAGAAACTACGAGCAGTACTTC. This codes for CASSLGDRNYEQYF.

This clonotype has a handful of counts. The CDR3 region has the DNA TGTGCCAGTAGTCTGAGACAGCCCGGGACCGTGCTGGGTTGGGAGACCCAGTACTTC. Amino acid sequence: CASSLRQPGTVLGWETQYF. V is TRBV19 and J is TRBJ2-5; TRBD1 or TRBD2 may be the D gene (5 bases each). The CDR3 has 19 residues. Germline values: CDR1 LNHDA, CDR2 SQIVND (reference sequence). V was shortened by 5 bases and J by 5 bases, with 30 bases between the two germline ends.

This clonotype has a handful of counts. The chain links TRBV5-1 to TRBJ2-1, with TRBD2 matching over 11 bases. Looked up from germline, CDR1 is SGHRS and CDR2 is YFSETQ. The V gene end was trimmed by 4 bases and the J gene end by 7 bases; junction bases not matched to a gene: 10. There are 16 residues in the CDR3. CDR3 in amino acids: CASSPVSGGAGNEQFF. The CDR3 region has the DNA TGCGCCAGCAGCCCAGTTAGCGGGGGGGCGGGGAATGAGCAGTTCTTC.

This clonotype has a handful of counts. V usage is TRBV12-3 or TRBV12-4 and J usage is TRBJ1-5; D may be TRBD1 (6 bases). The CDR3 loop spans 15 amino acids. Trimming cost V 2 bases and J 2 bases, with 10 bases left between them. The CDR3 reads CASSLWGQGNQPQHF. CDR3 nucleotides: TGTGCCAGCAGTTTATGGGGGCAGGGCAATCAGCCCCAGCATTTT.

This clonotype has more than one count but fewer than ten. The chain couples TRBV13 to TRBJ1-4; D remains ambiguous. This CDR3 is 13 amino acids long. Deletions cut 5 bases from V and 11 bases from J, with 15 bases between. Germline V gene data show CDR1 as PRHDT and CDR2 as FYEKMQ (reference sequence). The CDR3 sequence: CASSPSPGGKLFF. CDR3 sequence (DNA): TGTGCCAGCAGCCCTTCCCCGGGCGGGAAACTGTTTTTT.

J is TRBJ2-2 and V is TRBV18; D may be TRBD1 (6 bases). The V and J ends lost 3 bases and 1 base respectively, with 6 bases between them. CDR3 length: 14 amino acids. Germline V CDR1 and CDR2: KGHSH, LQKENI. This CDR3 is CASSPGQNTGELFF. In DNA, the CDR3 is TGTGCCAGCTCACCGGGACAGAACACCGGGGAGCTGTTTTTT.

This clonotype has just a few counts. The V and J genes are TRBV15 and TRBJ1-5; no reliable D call. Germline V lookup: CDR1 LNHNV, CDR2 YYDKDF (reference sequence). The CDR3 loop spans 14 amino acids. Trimming took off 1 base at V and 10 bases at J, with 14 bases between the two ends. CDR3 amino acids: CATSRGGVNPPQHF. In nucleotides, the CDR3 is TGTGCCACCAGCAGAGGAGGTGTGAATCCTCCCCAGCATTTT.

This clonotype was seen a few times. The rearrangement uses TRBV12-3 or TRBV12-4 and TRBJ1-1; a possible D gene is TRBD1 (5 bases). The CDR3 loop spans 15 amino acids. Trimming stripped 5 bases from V and 1 base from J, with 14 bases between. The CDR3 sequence is CASSIGGARNTEAFF. CDR3 nucleotides: TGTGCCAGCAGTATCGGTGGGGCGAGGAACACTGAAGCTTTCTTT.

This clonotype was seen repeatedly, ten times or more. V and J are TRBV6-1 and TRBJ2-2; a possible D gene is TRBD2 (6 bases). This CDR3 is 15 amino acids long. The V end was cut by 5 bases, the J end by 2 bases, with 12 bases between. Germline V gene data show CDR1 as MNHNS and CDR2 as SASEGT. CDR3 loop: CASSRPGLNTGELFF. CDR3 bases: TGTGCCAGCAGTAGGCCGGGACTCAACACCGGGGAGCTGTTTTTT.

The rearrangement links TRBV30 to TRBJ2-7; 8 nucleotides align to TRBD1. Trimming cost V 0 bases and J 6 bases; bases outside gene matches: 10. The CDR3 runs to 15 residues. Germline V lookup: CDR1 GTSNPN, CDR2 SVGIG (reference sequence). CDR3 region: CAWSVLPGTGSEQYF. The CDR3 DNA follows: TGTGCCTGGAGTGTACTACCCGGGACAGGTAGCGAGCAGTACTTC.

The rearrangement uses TRBV2 and TRBJ2-2, with 7 bases lining up with TRBD2. Germline loops: CDR1 SNHLY, CDR2 FYNNEI. The CDR3 has 15 amino acids. The J segment lost 0 bases and the V segment lost 7 bases, leaving 5 bases of the junction unmatched. CDR3 in amino acids: CASTIAGANTGELFF. In DNA form, the CDR3 reads TGTGCCAGCACAATAGCGGGTGCGAACACCGGGGAGCTGTTTTTT.